Listed here are 11 T cell receptor beta chains from one sample, sequenced in a study of T cell repertoires in cytomegalovirus infection. TCRdb processed the reads anew with MiXCR; each CDR3 protein has one entry. The sample includes approximately 990,000 distinct CDR3 sequences, about 33% of them seen just once. These receptors have no known antigen. Source: cultured CD8+ T cells from PBMCs, taken from culture after CMV antigen stimulation. Receptor source: a human donor in good health (CMV status not recorded). Some clones in this sample may be carry-over from other donors' samples.

This clonotype was recorded at least ten times. J is TRBJ1-1 and V is TRBV7-3; TRBD1 might be the D (6 bases). Germline V lookup: CDR1 SGHTA, CDR2 FQGTGA. This CDR3 has 15 residues. V lost 5 bases to trimming and J lost 7 bases, with 20 bases between them. This chain's CDR3 is CASSPKKGGRGEAFF. The CDR3 region has the DNA TGTGCCAGCAGCCCCAAAAAGGGGGGTAGGGGTGAAGCTTTCTTT.

The V gene is TRBV7-9, the J gene TRBJ2-3; 11 bases line up with TRBD2. Trimming cost V 5 bases and J 2 bases; bases outside gene matches: 12. Germline loops: CDR1 SEHNR, CDR2 FQNEAQ (reference sequence). The CDR3 consists of 18 residues. This CDR3 is CASSPTSGGLGNTDTQYF. As DNA, the CDR3 is TGTGCCAGCAGCCCTACTAGCGGGGGCTTGGGAAACACAGATACGCAGTATTTT.

The chain recombines TRBV7-9 with TRBJ2-7; tentative D call: TRBD1 (6 bases). The CDR3 extends over 14 amino acids. From germline, CDR1 is SEHNR and CDR2 FQNEAQ (reference sequence). The V gene lost 5 bases and the J gene lost 7 bases, with 18 bases spanning the gap. The CDR3 coding sequence is TGTGCCAGCAGCAGTCGACAAGGGGGATTTGAGCAGTACGTC. Amino acids: CASSSRQGGFEQYV.

This sequence joins TRBV4-1 and TRBJ2-3; D is undetermined. There are 16 residues in the CDR3. Germline values: CDR1 MGHRA, CDR2 YSYEKL. V shed 1 base and J shed 6 bases, with 17 bases lying between them. The CDR3 protein is CASSQVPSSAGDTQYF. DNA of the CDR3: TGCGCCAGCAGCCAAGTTCCCTCCTCTGCCGGGGATACGCAGTATTTT.

The CDR3 reads CASSLYADRVNTEAFF. CDR3 nucleotides: TGTGCCAGCAGTCTTTACGCGGACAGGGTGAACACTGAAGCTTTCTTT. The chain joins TRBV6-2 or TRBV6-3 to TRBJ1-1; 8 bases agree with TRBD1. Germline values: CDR1 MNHEY, CDR2 SVGEGT. With V trimmed by 5 bases and J by 0 bases, 8 bases remained unmatched. The CDR3 spans 16 residues.

This chain connects TRBV6-5 to TRBJ2-7; D remains ambiguous. V gave up 0 bases and J gave up 6 bases, with 9 bases separating them. CDR3 length equals 13 residues. Germline CDR1 is MNHEY and CDR2 is SVGAGI. CDR3 sequence: CASSYSAVGEQYV. As DNA, the CDR3 is TGTGCCAGCAGTTACTCTGCAGTCGGCGAGCAGTACGTC.

This clonotype has only a few counts. V is TRBV7-9 and J is TRBJ2-3; D is unresolved. CDR3 length: 15 residues. Trimming removed 1 base from V and 0 bases from J, with 8 bases in between. The V gene's germline CDR1 is SEHNR and CDR2 FQNEAQ (reference sequence). CDR3 DNA sequence: TGTGCCAGCAGCTTAGTCCTGCCTAGCACAGATACGCAGTATTTT. Its protein product is CASSLVLPSTDTQYF.

This clonotype was seen only a few times. The chain recombines TRBV6-1 with TRBJ1-4; possible D gene TRBD1, 5 bases. Per the germline V gene, CDR1 is MNHNS and CDR2 is SASEGT. Between the trimmed V and J ends, which lost 4 bases and 8 bases, there was a span of 11 bases. The CDR3 has 13 amino acids. The CDR3 DNA reads TGTGCCAGCAGTGGGGGGGTGGGGGAAAAACTGTTTTTT. Amino acid sequence: CASSGGVGEKLFF.

This clonotype has more than one count but fewer than ten. The rearrangement uses TRBV6-2 or TRBV6-3 and TRBJ2-4, with a weak D call TRBD1 (5 bases). V was cut by 0 bases and J by 6 bases, with 6 bases left in between. Germline V gene data show CDR1 as MNHEY and CDR2 as SVGEGT. This CDR3 contains 13 residues. CDR3: CASSYSTGNIQYF. The CDR3 bases are TGTGCCAGCAGTTACTCCACAGGAAACATTCAGTACTTC.

On this clonotype: The junction shows a germline mismatch at one end, possibly a read error. The chain is built from TRBV6-2 or TRBV6-3 and TRBJ2-3; D unclear. The germline gives CDR1 MNHEY, CDR2 SVGEGT. This CDR3 comprises 13 residues. In nucleotides, the CDR3 is TGTGCCAACAGTTACGGGAGCACAGATACGCAGTATTTT. It is translated as CANSYGSTDTQYF.

The sample holds one count of this clonotype. The V gene is TRBV5-5, the J gene TRBJ2-1; 8 bases align to TRBD2. The junction had 4 bases not matched to a gene; V was cut back by 0 bases and J by 5 bases. Germline values: CDR1 SGHKS, CDR2 YYEKEE (reference sequence). The CDR3 length is 15 residues. The CDR3 loop is CASSLDSGDNNEQFF. The CDR3 DNA reads TGTGCCAGCAGCTTGGATAGCGGGGACAACAATGAGCAGTTCTTC.